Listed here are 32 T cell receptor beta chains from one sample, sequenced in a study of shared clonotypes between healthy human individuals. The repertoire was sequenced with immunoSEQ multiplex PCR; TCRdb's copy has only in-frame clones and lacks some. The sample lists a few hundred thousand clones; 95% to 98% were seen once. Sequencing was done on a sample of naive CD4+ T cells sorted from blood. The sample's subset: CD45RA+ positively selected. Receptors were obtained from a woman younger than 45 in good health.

The DNA of the CDR3 is TGTGCCAGCAGTTTGGACCCACGAGTTCCCTACGAGCAGTACTTC. Amino acid sequence: CASSLDPRVPYEQYF. The chain combines TRBV28 with TRBJ2-7; D unresolved. This CDR3 is built from 15 residues. V was pared by 3 bases and J by 2 bases, with 14 bases between. Germline assignment: CDR1 MDHEN and CDR2 SYDVKM.

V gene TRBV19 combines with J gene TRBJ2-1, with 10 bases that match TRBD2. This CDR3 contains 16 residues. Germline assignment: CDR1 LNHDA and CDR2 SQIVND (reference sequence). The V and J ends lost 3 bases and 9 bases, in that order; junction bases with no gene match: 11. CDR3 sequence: CASSMSAGGPWFEQFF. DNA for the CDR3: TGTGCCAGTAGTATGTCAGCGGGAGGGCCTTGGTTTGAGCAGTTCTTC.

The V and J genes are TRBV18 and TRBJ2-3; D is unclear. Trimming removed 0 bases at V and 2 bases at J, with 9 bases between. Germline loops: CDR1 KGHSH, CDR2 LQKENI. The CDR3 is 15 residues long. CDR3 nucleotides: TGTGCCAGCTCACCACCGTCACCCAACACAGATACGCAGTATTTT. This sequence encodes CASSPPSPNTDTQYF. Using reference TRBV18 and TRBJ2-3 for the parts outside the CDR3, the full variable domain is NAGVMQNPRHLVRRRGQEARLRCSPMKGHSHVYWYRQLPEEGLKFMVYLQKENIIDESGMPKERFSAEFPKEGPSILRIQQVVRGDSAAYFCASSPPSPNTDTQYFGPGTRLTVL.

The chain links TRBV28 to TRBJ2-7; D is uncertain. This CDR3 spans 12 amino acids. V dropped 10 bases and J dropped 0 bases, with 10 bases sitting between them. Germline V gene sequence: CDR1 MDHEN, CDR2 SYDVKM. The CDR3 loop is CATLSSSYEQYF. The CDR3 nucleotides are TGTGCCACCCTCAGTTCCTCCTACGAGCAGTACTTC.

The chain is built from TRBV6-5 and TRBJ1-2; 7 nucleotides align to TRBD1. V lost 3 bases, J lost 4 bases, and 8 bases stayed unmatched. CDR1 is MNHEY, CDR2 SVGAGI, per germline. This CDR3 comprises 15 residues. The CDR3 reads CASSYGSTGSYGYTF. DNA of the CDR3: TGTGCCAGCAGTTATGGGTCGACAGGGAGCTATGGCTACACCTTC.

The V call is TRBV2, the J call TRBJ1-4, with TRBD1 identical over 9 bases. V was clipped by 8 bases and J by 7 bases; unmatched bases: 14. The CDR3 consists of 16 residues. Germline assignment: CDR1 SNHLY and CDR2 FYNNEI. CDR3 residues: CASRVATGQGSEKLFF. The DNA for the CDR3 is TGTGCCAGCCGAGTAGCCACGGGACAGGGATCTGAAAAACTGTTTTTT.

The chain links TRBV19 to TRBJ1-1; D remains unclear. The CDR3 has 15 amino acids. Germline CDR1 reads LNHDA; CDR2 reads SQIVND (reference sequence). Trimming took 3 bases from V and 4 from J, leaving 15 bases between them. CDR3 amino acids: CASSIRWRSGTEAFF. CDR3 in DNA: TGTGCCAGTAGTATTAGGTGGAGGAGCGGCACTGAAGCTTTCTTT. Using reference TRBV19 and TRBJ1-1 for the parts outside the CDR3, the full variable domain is DGGITQSPKYLFRKEGQNVTLSCEQNLNHDAMYWYRQDPGQGLRLIYYSQIVNDFQKGDIAEGYSVSREKKESFPLTVTSAQKNPTAFYLCASSIRWRSGTEAFFGQGTRLTVV.

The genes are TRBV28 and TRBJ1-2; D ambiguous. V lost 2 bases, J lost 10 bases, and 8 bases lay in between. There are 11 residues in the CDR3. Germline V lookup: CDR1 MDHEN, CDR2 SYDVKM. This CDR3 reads CASSLGSVYTF. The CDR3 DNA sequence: TGTGCCAGCAGTTTAGGGTCGGTCTACACCTTC.

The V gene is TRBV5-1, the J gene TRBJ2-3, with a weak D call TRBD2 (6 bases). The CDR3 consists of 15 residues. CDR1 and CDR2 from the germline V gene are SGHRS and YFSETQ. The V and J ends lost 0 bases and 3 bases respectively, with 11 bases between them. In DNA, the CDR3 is TGCGCCAGCAGCTTGGACCCCGGGACTACAGATACGCAGTATTTT. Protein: CASSLDPGTTDTQYF.

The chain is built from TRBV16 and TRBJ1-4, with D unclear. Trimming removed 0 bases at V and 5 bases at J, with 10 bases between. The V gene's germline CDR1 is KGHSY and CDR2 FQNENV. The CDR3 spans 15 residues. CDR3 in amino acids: CASSQSSGLNEKLFF. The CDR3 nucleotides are TGTGCCAGCAGCCAATCGTCGGGCTTAAATGAAAAACTGTTTTTT.

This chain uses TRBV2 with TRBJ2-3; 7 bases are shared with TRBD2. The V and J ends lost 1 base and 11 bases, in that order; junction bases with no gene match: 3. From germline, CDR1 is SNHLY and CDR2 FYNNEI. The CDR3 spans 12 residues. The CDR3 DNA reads TGTGCCAGCAGTGAAGGGGAGGGCGTGCAGTATTTT. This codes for CASSEGEGVQYF.

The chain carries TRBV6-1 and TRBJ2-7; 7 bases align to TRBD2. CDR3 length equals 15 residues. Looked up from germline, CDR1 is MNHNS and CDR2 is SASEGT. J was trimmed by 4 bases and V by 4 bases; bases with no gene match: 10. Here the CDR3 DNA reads TGTGCCAGCAGTGGGCCCGGGCGGGAGAAGTACGAGCAGTACTTC. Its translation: CASSGPGREKYEQYF.

CDR3 region: CASSLVARGLLTNEKLFF. The CDR3 bases are TGTGCCAGCAGCTTAGTTGCAAGGGGACTCCTAACTAATGAAAAACTGTTTTTT. The gene calls are TRBV7-2 and TRBJ1-4; D is possibly TRBD1 (5 bases). Germline V gene lookup returns CDR1 SGHTA and CDR2 FQGNSA. Trimming stripped 1 base from V and 1 base from J, with 16 bases between. The length of the CDR3 is 18 residues.

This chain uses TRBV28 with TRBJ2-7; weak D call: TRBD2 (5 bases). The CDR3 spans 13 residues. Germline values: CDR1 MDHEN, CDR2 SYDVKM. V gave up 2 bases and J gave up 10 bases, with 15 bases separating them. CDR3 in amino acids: CASSLRYGRVQYF. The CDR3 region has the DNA TGTGCCAGCAGTTTAAGATATGGGCGGGTCCAGTACTTC.

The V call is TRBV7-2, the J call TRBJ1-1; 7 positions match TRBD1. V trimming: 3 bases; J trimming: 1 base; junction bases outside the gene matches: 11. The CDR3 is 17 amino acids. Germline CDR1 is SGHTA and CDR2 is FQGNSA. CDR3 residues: CASSFPAGGIKNTEAFF. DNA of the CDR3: TGTGCCAGCAGCTTTCCGGCAGGGGGAATTAAGAACACTGAAGCTTTCTTT. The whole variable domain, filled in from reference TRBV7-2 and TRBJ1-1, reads GAGVSQSPSNKVTEKGKDVELRCDPISGHTALYWYRQSLGQGLEFLIYFQGNSAPDKSGLPSDRFSAERTGGSVSTLTIQRTQQEDSAVYLCASSFPAGGIKNTEAFFGQGTRLTVV.

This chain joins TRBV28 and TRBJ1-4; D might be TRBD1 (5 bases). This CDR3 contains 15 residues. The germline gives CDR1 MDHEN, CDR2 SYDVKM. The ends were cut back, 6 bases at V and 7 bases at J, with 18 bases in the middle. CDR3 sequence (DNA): TGTGCCAGCAGAAAAAGGGGATACAGCAGTGAAAAACTGTTTTTT. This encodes CASRKRGYSSEKLFF.

For the CDR3, the DNA is TGTGCCAGCAGTGCCCCCGATGAGCAGTTCTTC. It yields the protein CASSAPDEQFF. The chain couples TRBV28 to TRBJ2-1; D gene ambiguous. Per germline, CDR1 MDHEN and CDR2 SYDVKM. Deletions cut 5 bases from V and 8 bases from J, with 7 bases between. The CDR3 contains 11 residues.

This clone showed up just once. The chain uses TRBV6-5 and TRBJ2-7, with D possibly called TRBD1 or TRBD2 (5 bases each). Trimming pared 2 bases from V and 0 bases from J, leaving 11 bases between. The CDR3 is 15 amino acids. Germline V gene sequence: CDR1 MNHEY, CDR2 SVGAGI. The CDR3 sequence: CASSYGDGGSYEQYF. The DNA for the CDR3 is TGTGCCAGCAGTTACGGGGACGGCGGCTCCTACGAGCAGTACTTC.

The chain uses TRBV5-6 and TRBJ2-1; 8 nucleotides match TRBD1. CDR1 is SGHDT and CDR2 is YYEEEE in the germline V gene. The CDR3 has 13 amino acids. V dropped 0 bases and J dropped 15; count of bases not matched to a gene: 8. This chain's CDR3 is CASSLGQGSVRFF. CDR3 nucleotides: TGTGCCAGCAGCTTGGGACAGGGGAGCGTCAGGTTCTTC.

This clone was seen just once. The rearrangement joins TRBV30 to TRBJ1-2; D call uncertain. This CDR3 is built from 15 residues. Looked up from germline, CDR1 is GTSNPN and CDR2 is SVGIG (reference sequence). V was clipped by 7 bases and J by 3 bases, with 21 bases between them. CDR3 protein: CASPMTGLRDYGYTF. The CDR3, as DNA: TGTGCCTCCCCTATGACGGGATTACGAGACTATGGCTACACCTTC.

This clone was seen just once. The CDR3 here is CASSSRKTSGSFNEQFF. The CDR3 DNA is TGTGCCAGCAGCTCCCGAAAGACTAGCGGGAGTTTCAATGAGCAGTTCTTC. The gene calls are TRBV11-1 and TRBJ2-1; 12 bases match TRBD2. The CDR3 totals 17 residues. Germline V gives CDR1 SGHAT, CDR2 FQDESV (reference sequence). J gave up 6 bases and V 4 bases, and 10 bases lay outside the gene matches.

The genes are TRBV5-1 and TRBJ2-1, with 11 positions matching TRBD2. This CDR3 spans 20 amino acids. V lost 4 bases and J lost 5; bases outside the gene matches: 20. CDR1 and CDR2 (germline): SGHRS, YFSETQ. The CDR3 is CASSPLVGTSGQRWDNEQFF. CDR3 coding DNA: TGCGCCAGCAGCCCCTTGGTGGGGACTAGCGGCCAGAGGTGGGACAATGAGCAGTTCTTC.

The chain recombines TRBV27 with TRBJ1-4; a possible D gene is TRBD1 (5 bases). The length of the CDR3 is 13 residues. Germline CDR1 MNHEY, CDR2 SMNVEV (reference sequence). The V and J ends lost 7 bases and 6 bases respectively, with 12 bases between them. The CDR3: CASNSGTDEKLFF. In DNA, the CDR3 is TGTGCCAGCAACTCTGGGACGGATGAAAAACTGTTTTTT.

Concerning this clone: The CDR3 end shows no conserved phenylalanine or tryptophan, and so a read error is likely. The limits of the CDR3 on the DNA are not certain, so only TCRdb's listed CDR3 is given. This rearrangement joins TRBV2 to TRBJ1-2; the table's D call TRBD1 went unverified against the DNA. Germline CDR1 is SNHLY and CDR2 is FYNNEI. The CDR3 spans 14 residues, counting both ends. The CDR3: CASSEHPGGQGTRI.

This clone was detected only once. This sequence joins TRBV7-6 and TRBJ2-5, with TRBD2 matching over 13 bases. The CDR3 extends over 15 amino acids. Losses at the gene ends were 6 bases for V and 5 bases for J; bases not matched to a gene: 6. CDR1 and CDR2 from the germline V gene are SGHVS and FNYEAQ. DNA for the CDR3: TGTGCCAGCAGATTCTCGGGACTAGCGGGGGAGACCCAGTACTTC. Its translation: CASRFSGLAGETQYF.

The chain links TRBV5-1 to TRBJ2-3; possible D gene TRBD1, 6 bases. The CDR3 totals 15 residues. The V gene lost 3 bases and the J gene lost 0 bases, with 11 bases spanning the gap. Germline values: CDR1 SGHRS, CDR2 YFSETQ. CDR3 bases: TGCGCCAGCAGCTCCGGGACACCCAGCACAGATACGCAGTATTTT. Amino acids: CASSSGTPSTDTQYF.

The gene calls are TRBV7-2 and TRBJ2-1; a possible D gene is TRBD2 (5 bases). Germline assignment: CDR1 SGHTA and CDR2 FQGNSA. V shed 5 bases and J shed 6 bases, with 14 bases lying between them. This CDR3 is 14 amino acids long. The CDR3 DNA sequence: TGTGCCAGCAGCGTTAGAGGGAGTTTCAATGAGCAGTTCTTC. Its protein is CASSVRGSFNEQFF. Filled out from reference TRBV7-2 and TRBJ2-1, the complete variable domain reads GAGVSQSPSNKVTEKGKDVELRCDPISGHTALYWYRQSLGQGLEFLIYFQGNSAPDKSGLPSDRFSAERTGGSVSTLTIQRTQQEDSAVYLCASSVRGSFNEQFFGPGTRLTVL.

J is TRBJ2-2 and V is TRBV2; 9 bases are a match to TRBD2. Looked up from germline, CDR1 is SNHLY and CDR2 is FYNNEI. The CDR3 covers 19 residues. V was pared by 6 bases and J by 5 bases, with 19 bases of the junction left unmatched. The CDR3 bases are TGTGCCAGCAGGGGGCATGCGGGAGGGACAAGGTCGGGGACCGGGGAGCTGTTTTTT. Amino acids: CASRGHAGGTRSGTGELFF.

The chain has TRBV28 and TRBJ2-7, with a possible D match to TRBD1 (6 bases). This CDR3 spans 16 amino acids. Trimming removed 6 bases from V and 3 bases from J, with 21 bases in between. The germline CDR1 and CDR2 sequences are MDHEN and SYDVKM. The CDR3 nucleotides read TGTGCCAGCAGCAAGAGAGAGGACAGAATTGACTACGAGCAGTACTTC. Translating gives CASSKREDRIDYEQYF.

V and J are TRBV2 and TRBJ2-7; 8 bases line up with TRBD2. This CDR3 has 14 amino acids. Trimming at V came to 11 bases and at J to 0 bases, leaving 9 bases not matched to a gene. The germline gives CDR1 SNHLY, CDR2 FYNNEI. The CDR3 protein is CAGRVGRGSYEQYF. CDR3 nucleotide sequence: TGTGCCGGACGGGTCGGGAGGGGCTCCTACGAGCAGTACTTC.

CDR3 in amino acids: CASSSRQGPTYEQYF. The CDR3 DNA is TGTGCCAGCAGCTCGAGACAGGGTCCCACCTACGAGCAGTACTTC. The gene calls are TRBV11-2 and TRBJ2-7; 7 nucleotides match TRBD1. V was pared by 4 bases and J by 2 bases, with 8 bases of the junction left unmatched. The CDR3 spans 15 residues. The germline V gene has CDR1 SGHAT and CDR2 FQNNGV. The full variable domain, in which reference TRBV11-2 and TRBJ2-7 provide the parts outside the CDR3, is EAGVAQSPRYKIIEKRQSVAFWCNPISGHATLYWYQQILGQGPKLLIQFQNNGVVDDSQLPKDRFSAERLKGVDSTLKIQPAKLEDSAVYLCASSSRQGPTYEQYFGPGTRLTVT.

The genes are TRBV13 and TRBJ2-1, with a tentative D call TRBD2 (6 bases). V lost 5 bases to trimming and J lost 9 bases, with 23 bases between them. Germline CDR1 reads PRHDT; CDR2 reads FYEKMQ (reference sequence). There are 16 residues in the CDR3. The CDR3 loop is CASSPPGPFGGAEQFF. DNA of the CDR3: TGTGCCAGCAGCCCCCCGGGGCCCTTCGGCGGGGCTGAGCAGTTCTTC. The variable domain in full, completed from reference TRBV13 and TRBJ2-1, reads AAGVIQSPRHLIKEKRETATLKCYPIPRHDTVYWYQQGPGQDPQFLISFYEKMQSDKGSIPDRFSAQQFSDYHSELNMSSLELGDSALYFCASSPPGPFGGAEQFFGPGTRLTVL.